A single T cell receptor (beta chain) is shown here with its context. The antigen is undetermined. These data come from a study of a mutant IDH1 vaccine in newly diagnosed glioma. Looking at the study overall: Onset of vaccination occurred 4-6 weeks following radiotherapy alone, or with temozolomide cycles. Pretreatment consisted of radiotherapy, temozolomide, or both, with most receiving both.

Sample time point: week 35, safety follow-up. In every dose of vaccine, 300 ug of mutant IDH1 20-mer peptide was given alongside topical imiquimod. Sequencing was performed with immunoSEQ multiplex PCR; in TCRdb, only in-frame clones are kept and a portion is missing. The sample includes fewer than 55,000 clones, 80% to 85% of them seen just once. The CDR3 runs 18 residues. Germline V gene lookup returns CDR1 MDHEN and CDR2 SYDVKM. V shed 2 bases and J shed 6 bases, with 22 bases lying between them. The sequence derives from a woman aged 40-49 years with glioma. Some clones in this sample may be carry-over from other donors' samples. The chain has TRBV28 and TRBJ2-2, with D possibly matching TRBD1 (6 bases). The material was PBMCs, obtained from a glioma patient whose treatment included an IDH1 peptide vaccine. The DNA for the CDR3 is TGTGCCAGCAGTTTAGGCACTTTTACAGGGATGGGGGCCGGGGAGCTGTTTTTT. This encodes CASSLGTFTGMGAGELFF.